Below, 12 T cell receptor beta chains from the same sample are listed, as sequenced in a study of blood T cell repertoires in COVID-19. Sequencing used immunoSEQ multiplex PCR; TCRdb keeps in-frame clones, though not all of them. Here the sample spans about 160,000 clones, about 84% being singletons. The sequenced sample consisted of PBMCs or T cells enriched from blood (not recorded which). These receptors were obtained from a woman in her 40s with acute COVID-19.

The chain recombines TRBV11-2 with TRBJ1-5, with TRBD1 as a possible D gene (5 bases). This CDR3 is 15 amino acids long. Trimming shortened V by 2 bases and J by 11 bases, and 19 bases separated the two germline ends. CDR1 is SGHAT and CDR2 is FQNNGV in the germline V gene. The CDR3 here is CASSLLPGGTSAQHF. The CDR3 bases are TGTGCCAGCAGCTTATTGCCTGGGGGGACCTCAGCCCAGCATTTT.

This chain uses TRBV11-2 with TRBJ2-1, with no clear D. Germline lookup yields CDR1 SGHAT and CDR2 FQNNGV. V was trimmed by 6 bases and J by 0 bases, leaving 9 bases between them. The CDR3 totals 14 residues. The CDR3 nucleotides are TGTGCCAGCAGGGGCCTCCGCTCCTACAATGAGCAGTTCTTC. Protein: CASRGLRSYNEQFF.

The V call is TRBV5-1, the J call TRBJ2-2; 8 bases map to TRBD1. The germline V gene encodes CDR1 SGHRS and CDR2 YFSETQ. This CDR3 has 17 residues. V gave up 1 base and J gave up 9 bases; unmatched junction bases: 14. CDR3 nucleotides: TGCGCCAGCAGCTTGACTGCTGGGGACCAGGGGGCCCGGGAGCTGTTTTTT. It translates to CASSLTAGDQGARELFF.

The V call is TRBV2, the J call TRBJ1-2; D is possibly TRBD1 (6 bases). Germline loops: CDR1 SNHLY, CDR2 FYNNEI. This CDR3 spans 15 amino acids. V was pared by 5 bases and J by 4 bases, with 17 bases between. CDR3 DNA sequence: TGTGCCAGCAGTATTTTGACAGGACTCTCCTATGGCTACACCTTC. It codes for CASSILTGLSYGYTF.

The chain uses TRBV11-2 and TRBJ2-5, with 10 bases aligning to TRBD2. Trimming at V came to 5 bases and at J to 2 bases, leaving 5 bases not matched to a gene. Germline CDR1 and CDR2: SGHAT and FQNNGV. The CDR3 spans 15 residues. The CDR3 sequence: CASSRGLADQETQYF. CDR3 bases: TGTGCCAGCAGCCGTGGACTAGCGGATCAAGAGACCCAGTACTTC.

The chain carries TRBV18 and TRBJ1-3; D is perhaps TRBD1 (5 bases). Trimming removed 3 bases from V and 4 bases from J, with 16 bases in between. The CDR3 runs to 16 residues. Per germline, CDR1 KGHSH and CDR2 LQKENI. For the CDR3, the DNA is TGTGCCAGCTCACCCCGGGCCCAGGGTTCGGGAAACACCATATATTTT. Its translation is CASSPRAQGSGNTIYF.

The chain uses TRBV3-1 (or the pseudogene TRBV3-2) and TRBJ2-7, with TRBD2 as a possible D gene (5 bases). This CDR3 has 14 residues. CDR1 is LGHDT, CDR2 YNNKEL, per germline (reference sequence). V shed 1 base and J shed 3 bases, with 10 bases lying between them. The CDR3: CASSQVSGVYEQYV. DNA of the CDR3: TGTGCCAGCAGCCAAGTGAGCGGAGTCTACGAGCAGTACGTC.

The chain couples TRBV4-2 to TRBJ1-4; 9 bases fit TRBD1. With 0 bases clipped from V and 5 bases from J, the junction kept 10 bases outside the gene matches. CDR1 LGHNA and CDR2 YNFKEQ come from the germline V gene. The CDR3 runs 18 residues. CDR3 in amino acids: CASSQDPGTGQLNEKLFF. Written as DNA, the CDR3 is TGTGCCAGCAGCCAAGATCCCGGGACAGGGCAGTTAAATGAAAAACTGTTTTTT.

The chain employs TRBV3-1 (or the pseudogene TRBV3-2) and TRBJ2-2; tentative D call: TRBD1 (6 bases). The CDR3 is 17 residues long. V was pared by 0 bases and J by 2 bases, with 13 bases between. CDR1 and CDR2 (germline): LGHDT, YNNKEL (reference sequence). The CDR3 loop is CASSQDNRDINTGELFF. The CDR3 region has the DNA TGTGCCAGCAGCCAAGATAACCGGGACATAAACACCGGGGAGCTGTTTTTT.

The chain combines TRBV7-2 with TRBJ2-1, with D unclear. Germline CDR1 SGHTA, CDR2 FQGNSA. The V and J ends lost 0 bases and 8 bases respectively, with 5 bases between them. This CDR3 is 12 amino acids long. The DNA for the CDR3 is TGTGCCAGCAGCTTAGCGGGCTATGAGCAGTTCTTC. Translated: CASSLAGYEQFF.

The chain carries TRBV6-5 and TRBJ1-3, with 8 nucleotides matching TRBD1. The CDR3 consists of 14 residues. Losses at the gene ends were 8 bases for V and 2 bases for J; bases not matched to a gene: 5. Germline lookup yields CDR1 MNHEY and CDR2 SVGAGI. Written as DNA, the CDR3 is TGTGCCAGCGGACAGGGTACTGCTGGAAACACCATATATTTT. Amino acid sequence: CASGQGTAGNTIYF.

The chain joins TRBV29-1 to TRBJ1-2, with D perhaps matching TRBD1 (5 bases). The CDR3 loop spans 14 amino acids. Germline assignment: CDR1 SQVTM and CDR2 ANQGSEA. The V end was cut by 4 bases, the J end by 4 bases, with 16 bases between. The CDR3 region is CSVGGGGDGYGYTF. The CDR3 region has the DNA TGCAGCGTTGGGGGAGGAGGGGATGGCTATGGCTACACCTTC. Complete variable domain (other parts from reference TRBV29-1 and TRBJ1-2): SAVISQKPSRDICQRGTSLTIQCQVDSQVTMMFWYRQQPGQSLTLIATANQGSEATYESGFVIDKFPISRPNLTFSTLTVSNMSPEDSSIYLCSVGGGGDGYGYTFGSGTRLTVV.